Below, 6 T cell receptor delta chains from the same sample are listed, as sequenced in a study of DNA immune sequencing with unique molecular identifiers. Genomic DNA underwent 32-plex PCR targeting all 8 TRDV and 4 TRDJ genes. In around 3 barcoding PCR cycles, molecules received a 12-nucleotide UMI, then adapter PCR followed. TCRdb fed the multiplex PCR reads into CATT to redo clone calling. The sample carries almost 700 delta-chain clones, less than 20% recorded once. The sequenced sample was gamma-delta T cells from PBMCs. Receptors were obtained from a human donor in good health.

This clone was counted a few times. This likely stems from a read error, as it lies one base from a far larger clone. This specimen includes other DNA sequences encoding the same CDR3. The gene calls are TRDV3 and TRDJ1; unclear D gene. Trimming left V 2 bases short and J 3 bases short, with 22 bases between. The CDR3 is 16 residues long. Per germline, CDR1 TVYSNPD and CDR2 GDNSRS (reference sequence). The CDR3 nucleotides read TGTGCCTTTTTTGGCTTAGGCGGTGGGCTTGCCGATAAACTCATCTTT. It yields the protein CAFFGLGGGLADKLIF.

This chain connects TRDV3 to TRDJ1, with 8 nucleotides matching TRDD3. There are 21 residues in the CDR3. CDR1 is TVYSNPD and CDR2 is GDNSRS in the germline V gene (reference sequence). Losses at the gene ends were 3 bases for V and 0 bases for J; bases not matched to a gene: 27. CDR3 in amino acids: CAFQDPNLFMGIPMYTDKLIF. CDR3 bases: TGTGCCTTCCAGGATCCTAACTTATTTATGGGGATACCGATGTACACCGATAAACTCATCTTT.

This clone was counted between two and nine times. A far larger clone is one nucleotide away, so this likely arose from a read error. The chain combines TRDV1 with TRDJ1; the match to TRDD3 covers 9 bases. Assignment of the J gene here rests on matching the DNA to germline, because TCRdb gives none. The germline V gene encodes CDR1 TSWWSYY and CDR2 QGS. The CDR3 spans 24 residues. CDR3 coding DNA: TGTGCTCTTGGGGAACTGTCTAGAGGTCACCCGCTGGGGGATCGAGGAAGGTACACCTATAAACTCATCTTT. This sequence encodes CALGELSRGHPLGDRGRYTYKLIF.

This clone appeared a few times. One base away lies a much larger clone, so this may be a sequencing read error. The V and J genes are TRDV2 and TRDJ3; D is perhaps TRDD3 (6 bases). The CDR3 is 22 amino acids. The germline gives CDR1 GEAIGNYY, CDR2 EKD. With 9 bases removed from V and 0 bases from J, the gap between germline ends came to 32 bases. CDR3 in DNA: TGTGCCCGTGCGTCCCTTAGCCTGGGGTCGATCAGCCTCTCCTGGGACACCCGACAGATGTTTTTC. Amino acids: CARASLSLGSISLSWDTRQMFF.

This clone was recorded a few times. This sequence may be a read error, since a much larger clone differs from it by one base. Other nucleotide sequences in the sample specify the same CDR3. The chain carries TRDV2 and TRDJ1, with 8 bases matching TRDD3. Per germline, CDR1 GEAIGNYY and CDR2 EKD. CDR3 length: 17 amino acids. The DNA for the CDR3 is TGTGCCTGTGATACCCTACTGGGGGGCATGTACACCGACAAACTCATCTTT. As protein: CACDTLLGGMYTDKLIF.

Concerning this clone itself: The protein held in TCRdb is that of a much larger clone and does not match this DNA's translation at residue 3, likely because of a read error; the protein shown is translated from the DNA. The gene calls are TRDV3 and TRDJ1; D unresolved. The CDR3 has 16 residues. Trimming pared 4 bases from V and 3 bases from J, leaving 24 bases between. The germline CDR1 and CDR2 sequences are TVYSNPD and GDNSRS (reference sequence). The CDR3 protein is CAYFGLGGGLADKLIF. The CDR3 DNA reads TGTGCCTATTTCGGCTTAGGCGGTGGGCTTGCCGATAAACTCATCTTT.